A single sample is the source of the 22 T cell receptor beta chains below, sequenced in a study of early T cells in non-severe SARS-CoV-2 infection. TCRdb re-analysed the 5' RACE reads in MiXCR, keeping a single row per CDR3 protein. Of some 61,000 distinct CDR3 sequences listed, roughly a tenth are singletons. The sequenced material came from whole blood. The receptors stem from an adult who was a healthcare worker with PCR-confirmed SARS-CoV-2 infection or an uninfected control (not recorded which).

J is TRBJ2-3 and V is TRBV13; D is unresolved. The CDR3 runs 14 residues. The germline V gene encodes CDR1 PRHDT and CDR2 FYEKMQ (reference sequence). Trimming took 4 bases from V and 2 from J, leaving 10 bases between them. Here the CDR3 DNA reads TGTGCCAGCAGCTCCCGATCAAACACAGATACGCAGTATTTT. This gives the protein CASSSRSNTDTQYF.

The gene calls are TRBV11-3 and TRBJ2-7; the D is unclear. In germline, CDR1 is SGHNT, CDR2 YENEEA. V was pared by 3 bases and J by 5 bases, with 11 bases between. The CDR3 runs 13 residues. CDR3 region: CASSFMYLHEQYF. The CDR3 nucleotides read TGTGCCAGCAGCTTTATGTATCTACACGAGCAGTACTTC.

The sample holds many counts of this clonotype. The gene calls are TRBV3-1 and TRBJ1-1, with a weak D call TRBD1 (6 bases). The CDR3 is made up of 14 amino acids. Germline CDR1 LGHDT, CDR2 YNNKEL (reference sequence). The V end was cut by 4 bases, the J end by 4 bases, with 13 bases between. CDR3 in DNA: TGTGCCAGCAGCCTCAGGGGAAGTCGCACTGAAGCTTTCTTT. This gives the protein CASSLRGSRTEAFF.

This clonotype was recorded at least ten times. The rearrangement joins TRBV12-3 or TRBV12-4 to TRBJ2-1; TRBD1 aligns across 11 bases. Trimming at V came to 1 base and at J to 11 bases, leaving 7 bases not matched to a gene. This CDR3 has 15 amino acids. As DNA, the CDR3 is TGTGCCAGCAGTTTAGGGACAGGGGGCGCCGGTCAGCAGTTCTTC. Its translation: CASSLGTGGAGQQFF.

This clonotype was counted at least ten times. J is TRBJ2-7 and V is TRBV10-3; 12 nucleotides match TRBD1. The V segment lost 6 bases and the J segment 2 bases; nucleotides outside the gene matches: 5. This CDR3 spans 15 amino acids. Germline V CDR1 and CDR2: ENHRY, SYGVKD. In nucleotides, the CDR3 is TGTGCCATCAGGGGACAGGGGGCACCCGCCTACGAGCAGTACTTC. Amino acids: CAIRGQGAPAYEQYF.

There are many counts of this clonotype. This chain uses TRBV7-2 with TRBJ2-5, with D perhaps assigned TRBD1 or TRBD2 (5 bases each). Between the trimmed V and J ends, which lost 5 bases and 4 bases, there was a span of 14 bases. The CDR3 is 14 amino acids. Germline V gene data show CDR1 as SGHTA and CDR2 as FQGNSA. The CDR3 bases are TGTGCCAGCAGCCAGGGCGGGCGAGCAGAGACCCAGTACTTC. Its protein product is CASSQGGRAETQYF.

The table lists this clonotype with many counts. The rearrangement links TRBV15 to TRBJ2-1, with D tentatively TRBD1 or TRBD2 (5 bases each). The germline V gene has CDR1 LNHNV and CDR2 YYDKDF (reference sequence). The CDR3 totals 13 residues. The V end lost 3 bases, the J end lost 9 bases, and 12 bases lay between the germline ends. CDR3 DNA sequence: TGTGCCACCAGCAGCCTGGGGGATTTTGAGCAGTTCTTC. Encoded protein: CATSSLGDFEQFF. The full variable domain, its missing parts supplied by reference TRBV15 and TRBJ2-1, is DAMVIQNPRYQVTQFGKPVTLSCSQTLNHNVMYWYQQKSSQAPKLLFHYYDKDFNNEADTPDNFQSRRPNTSFCFLDIRSPGLGDTAMYLCATSSLGDFEQFFGPGTRLTVL.

Many counts were recorded for this clonotype. The chain is built from TRBV18 and TRBJ2-7, with 9 positions matching TRBD1. This CDR3 is 13 amino acids long. Germline assignment: CDR1 KGHSH and CDR2 LQKENI. Germline trimming cut 2 bases from V and 5 bases from J; bases unmatched to any gene: 1. This chain's CDR3 is CASSPGTGNEQYF. DNA of the CDR3: TGTGCCAGCTCACCAGGGACAGGGAACGAGCAGTACTTC.

This clonotype was seen at least ten times. The chain couples TRBV4-1 to TRBJ1-4; D is perhaps TRBD1 (5 bases). Germline V gives CDR1 MGHRA, CDR2 YSYEKL. The V end lost 1 base, the J end lost 3 bases, and 12 bases lay between the germline ends. This CDR3 has 16 amino acids. The CDR3 nucleotides read TGCGCCAGCAGCCAAGCTAGGGACCCCGCTAATGAAAAACTGTTTTTT. Translation: CASSQARDPANEKLFF.

This rearrangement joins TRBV4-1 to TRBJ2-1; tentative D call: TRBD2 (6 bases). Germline V gives CDR1 MGHRA, CDR2 YSYEKL. The CDR3 sequence is 16 residues long. Trimming left V 1 base short and J 9 bases short, with 19 bases between. The CDR3 loop is CASSQASGVMVGEQFF. In DNA form, the CDR3 reads TGCGCCAGCAGCCAAGCTTCGGGAGTAATGGTCGGTGAGCAGTTCTTC.

This clonotype was counted at least ten times. This chain connects TRBV7-2 to TRBJ2-7, with 9 bases aligning to TRBD1. The CDR3 is 14 residues long. The germline V gene encodes CDR1 SGHTA and CDR2 FQGNSA. V lost 5 bases to trimming and J lost 6 bases; unmatched junction nucleotides: 8. The CDR3 DNA is TGTGCCAGCAGCCCACAGGGGGCTATCTCCGAGCAGTACTTC. Translating it yields CASSPQGAISEQYF.

This clonotype was seen more than once but under ten times. This chain links TRBV11-3 with TRBJ1-1; possibly TRBD1 for D (6 bases). The CDR3 has 17 residues. Germline CDR1 reads SGHNT; CDR2 reads YENEEA. V lost 3 bases and J lost 1, with 18 bases in between. The CDR3 loop reads CASSLGAGRNTNTEAFF. CDR3 bases: TGTGCCAGCAGCTTGGGGGCAGGGAGAAATACGAACACTGAAGCTTTCTTT.

The CDR3 coding sequence is TGTGCCGGGCCGCGACACGAGCAGTACTTC. Translating gives CAGPRHEQYF. The chain employs TRBV28 and TRBJ2-7; D is uncertain. Germline V gene data show CDR1 as MDHEN and CDR2 as SYDVKM. Trimming stripped 11 bases from V and 5 bases from J, with 10 bases between. The CDR3 totals 10 residues.

This clonotype was recorded a few times. CDR3: CASSELRTPLQYF. In DNA form, the CDR3 reads TGTGCCAGCAGCGAACTTCGGACACCCTTGCAGTATTTT. This chain links TRBV7-8 with TRBJ2-3, with D perhaps matching TRBD1 (5 bases). Between the trimmed V and J ends, which lost 5 bases and 11 bases, there was a span of 17 bases. Germline values: CDR1 SGHVS, CDR2 FQNEAQ. The CDR3 consists of 13 residues.

V gene TRBV30 combines with J gene TRBJ1-5; no firm D call. V was cut by 6 bases and J by 6 bases, with 9 bases left in between. Germline V gene data show CDR1 as GTSNPN and CDR2 as SVGIG (reference sequence). The CDR3 contains 11 residues. The CDR3 loop reads CACGRPQPQHF. The CDR3 nucleotides read TGTGCCTGTGGACGTCCTCAGCCCCAGCATTTT.

This chain uses TRBV20-1 with TRBJ1-2; D is ambiguous. The germline V gene has CDR1 DFQATT and CDR2 SNEGSKA (reference sequence). Between the trimmed V and J ends, which lost 0 bases and 4 bases, there was a span of 15 bases. This CDR3 contains 15 residues. The CDR3 loop is CSARDLNGGGYGYTF. The CDR3 coding sequence is TGCAGTGCTAGAGACCTAAATGGCGGAGGCTATGGCTACACCTTC.

This clonotype was counted at least ten times. This chain uses TRBV11-2 with TRBJ2-1; D is uncertain. Germline CDR1 SGHAT, CDR2 FQNNGV. Trimming took 5 bases from V and 9 from J, leaving 17 bases between them. This CDR3 contains 14 residues. The CDR3 sequence is CASSQPTAVGEQFF. The CDR3 DNA reads TGTGCCAGCAGCCAACCTACGGCAGTCGGTGAGCAGTTCTTC.

There are many counts of this clonotype. Germline and junction disagree at one end, which may indicate a read error. The chain uses TRBV30 and TRBJ2-7; D might be TRBD2 (5 bases). The CDR3 runs to 13 residues. CDR1 is GTSNPN and CDR2 is SVGIG in the germline V gene (reference sequence). The CDR3 spells CAWSKGGNYEQYF. As DNA, the CDR3 is TGCGCCTGGAGTAAAGGAGGAAACTACGAGCAGTACTTC.

A word on this clonotype: This may be a read error, as it is one base from a much larger clone. The chain combines TRBV5-1 with TRBJ2-3; D is ambiguous. This CDR3 spans 16 amino acids. V was shortened by 3 bases and J by 0 bases, with 14 bases between the two germline ends. CDR1 SGHRS and CDR2 YFSETQ come from the germline V gene. DNA of the CDR3: TGCGCCAGCAGCTCGGATCGTGCACGCAGCACAGATACGCAGTATTTT. It yields the protein CASSSDRARSTDTQYF.

This clonotype was observed at least ten times. The rearrangement uses TRBV5-6 and TRBJ1-5, with D possibly being TRBD1 (5 bases). The germline CDR1 and CDR2 sequences are SGHDT and YYEEEE. CDR3 length: 18 amino acids. V gave up 4 bases and J gave up 1 base, with 21 bases separating them. CDR3 sequence (DNA): TGTGCCAGCAGCCGGTTCTTCGAAGGGGACGGGAGCAATCAGCCCCAGCATTTT. It codes for CASSRFFEGDGSNQPQHF. Full variable domain (outside the CDR3, taken from reference TRBV5-6 and TRBJ1-5): DAGVTQSPTHLIKTRGQQVTLRCSPKSGHDTVSWYQQALGQGPQFIFQYYEEEERQRGNFPDRFSGHQFPNYSSELNVNALLLGDSALYLCASSRFFEGDGSNQPQHFGDGTRLSIL.

This clonotype occurred many times. This rearrangement joins TRBV7-2 to TRBJ2-1; D is perhaps TRBD1 or TRBD2 (6 bases each). CDR1 and CDR2 (germline): SGHTA, FQGNSA. The CDR3 is 17 residues long. Trimming shortened V by 5 bases and J by 3 bases, and 20 bases separated the two germline ends. The CDR3 DNA reads TGTGCCAGCAGCCAAAAAAAGACAGGCGGGGACTACAATGAGCAGTTCTTC. Amino acids: CASSQKKTGGDYNEQFF.

This clonotype was found a few times. The CDR3 nucleotides are TGTGCCAGCAGCCTCCAGGGGTCGGGCGGGGACGAGCAGTACTTC. Its translation: CASSLQGSGGDEQYF. The chain is built from TRBV9 and TRBJ2-7; D may match TRBD1 or TRBD2 (6 bases each). The CDR3 extends over 15 amino acids. V was pared by 4 bases and J by 5 bases, with 19 bases between. Germline V CDR1 and CDR2: SGDLS, YYNGEE. The full variable domain, its missing parts supplied by reference TRBV9 and TRBJ2-7, is DSGVTQTPKHLITATGQRVTLRCSPRSGDLSVYWYQQSLDQGLQFLIQYYNGEERAKGNILERFSAQQFPDLHSELNLSSLELGDSALYFCASSLQGSGGDEQYFGPGTRLTVT.